This T cell receptor (beta chain) was retrieved from a study of monozygotic twins with inflammatory bowel disease. The CDR3 is 17 residues long. Germline CDR1 reads SGHDT; CDR2 reads YYEEEE. Study-wide findings and caveats: Healthy twins shared more clonotypes with others than IBD patients, most markedly active ones. Lower TCRbeta diversity (inverse Simpson) was seen in IBD patients than in healthy co-twins. It was not supported that a single strong signal or clonotype was associated with IBD.

With respect to this clonotype: Its target is not known.

A template switching step added UMIs, each with a 6-nucleotide sample barcode. From its re-call of the 5' RACE reads, TCRdb lists each CDR3 protein once, without DNA. This sample contains 110,000 to 150,000 distinct CDR3 sequences. This TCR came from a human donor with ulcerative colitis or Crohn's disease, or a healthy co-twin of an affected twin (not recorded which). The sequenced material came from blood. The chain has TRBV5-6 and TRBJ2-5; TCRdb's D gene call, TRBD2, goes unchecked for lack of DNA. CDR3 sequence: CASSEKRREGYQETQYF.